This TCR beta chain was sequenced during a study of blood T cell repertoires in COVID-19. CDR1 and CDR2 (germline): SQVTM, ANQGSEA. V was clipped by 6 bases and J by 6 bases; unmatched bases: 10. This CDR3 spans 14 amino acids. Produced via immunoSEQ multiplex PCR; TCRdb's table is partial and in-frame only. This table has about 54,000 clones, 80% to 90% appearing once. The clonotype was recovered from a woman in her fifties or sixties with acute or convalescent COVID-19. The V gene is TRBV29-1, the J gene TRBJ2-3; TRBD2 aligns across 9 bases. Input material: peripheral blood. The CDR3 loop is CSVLGGGGKDTQYF. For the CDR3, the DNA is TGCAGCGTGCTGGGCGGGGGGGGAAAGGATACGCAGTATTTT.